The 16 T cell receptor beta chains reported below all come from one sample, sequenced in a study of control samples from healthy donors and cancer patients. TCRdb keeps only in-frame clones here, not all; method: immunoSEQ multiplex PCR. This sample yields some 89,000 clones, of which around nine tenths are seen a single time; 20% to 25% belongs to the top ten. The sample comprised blood. The receptors here all came from a man aged 25-45 years in good health.

The chain joins TRBV30 to TRBJ2-7, with 12 bases matching TRBD1. Losses at the gene ends were 3 bases for V and 6 bases for J; bases not matched to a gene: 6. Per germline, CDR1 GTSNPN and CDR2 SVGIG (reference sequence). This CDR3 region has 14 residues. The CDR3 loop reads CAWSPGQGAPEQYF. DNA of the CDR3: TGTGCCTGGAGCCCGGGACAGGGGGCTCCCGAGCAGTACTTC.

The CDR3 region has the DNA TGTGCCAGCAGCTTACGGGAGGACGGCACAGATACGCAGTATTTT. Translation: CASSLREDGTDTQYF. The chain combines TRBV11-3 with TRBJ2-3; 7 bases map to TRBD2. This CDR3 is built from 15 residues. Germline trimming cut 2 bases from V and 1 base from J; bases unmatched to any gene: 3. The germline CDR1 and CDR2 sequences are SGHNT and YENEEA. The complete variable domain, with remaining parts taken from reference TRBV11-3 and TRBJ2-3, reads EAGVVQSPRYKIIEKKQPVAFWCNPISGHNTLYWYLQNLGQGPELLIRYENEEAVDDSQLPKDRFSAERLKGVDSTLKIQPAELGDSAVYLCASSLREDGTDTQYFGPGTRLTVL.

This clone appeared once. The rearrangement uses TRBV25-1 and TRBJ1-2; D is uncertain. This CDR3 is built from 14 residues. The germline gives CDR1 MGHDK, CDR2 SYGVNS. V was trimmed by 2 bases and J by 1 base, leaving 8 bases between them. This CDR3 reads CASSERAFNYGYTF. The CDR3, as DNA: TGTGCCAGCAGTGAACGGGCTTTTAACTATGGCTACACCTTC.

In this sample, this clone turned up once. The chain uses TRBV6-1 and TRBJ2-3, with TRBD2 identical over 10 bases. Germline V gives CDR1 MNHNS, CDR2 SASEGT. Unmatched junction bases numbered 4, after V lost 1 base and J lost 3 bases. This CDR3 region has 16 residues. The CDR3 is CASSEVGSGGTDTQYF. The CDR3 nucleotides read TGTGCCAGCAGTGAAGTGGGTAGCGGGGGGACAGATACGCAGTATTTT.

This clone was picked up one time. The chain recombines TRBV2 with TRBJ2-7, with 10 bases fitting TRBD1. This CDR3 has 15 amino acids. V shed 7 bases, J shed 5 bases, and the junction held 11 bases outside the gene matches. Germline V CDR1 and CDR2: SNHLY, FYNNEI. The CDR3, as DNA: TGTGCCAGCACCGAGACAGGGGGCATCGGCGACGAGCAGTACTTC. This translates into CASTETGGIGDEQYF.

This sequence joins TRBV12-3 or TRBV12-4 and TRBJ1-2, with D hard to call. The CDR3 length is 13 residues. Trimming stripped 6 bases from V and 3 bases from J, with 11 bases between. CDR3 bases: TGTGCCAGCAGCCTTTCGAACCACTATGGCTACACCTTC. Translating it yields CASSLSNHYGYTF.

The rearrangement uses TRBV19 and TRBJ1-1; TRBD1 matches at 9 bases. This CDR3 has 14 residues. Germline V gene data show CDR1 as LNHDA and CDR2 as SQIVND (reference sequence). The trim removed 6 bases at V and 4 bases at J, leaving 6 bases unmatched. The CDR3: CASRTTGGGTEAFF. CDR3 nucleotide sequence: TGTGCCAGTAGGACGACAGGGGGAGGCACTGAAGCTTTCTTT.

The chain carries TRBV6-5 and TRBJ2-3; 10 bases match TRBD2. The J segment lost 4 bases and the V segment lost 6 bases, leaving 1 base of the junction unmatched. Germline V lookup: CDR1 MNHEY, CDR2 SVGAGI. The CDR3 totals 13 residues. CDR3 amino acids: CASRTSGADTQYF. In DNA, the CDR3 is TGTGCCAGCAGAACTAGCGGGGCAGATACGCAGTATTTT.

This chain uses TRBV27 with TRBJ1-5, with 12 bases fitting TRBD1. CDR1 is MNHEY, CDR2 SMNVEV, per germline (reference sequence). Losses at the gene ends were 5 bases for V and 6 bases for J; bases not matched to a gene: 8. The CDR3 length is 16 residues. CDR3 amino acids: CASSISGTGGGQPQHF. Here the CDR3 DNA reads TGTGCCAGCAGTATCTCCGGGACAGGGGGCGGTCAGCCCCAGCATTTT.

The chain links TRBV9 to TRBJ2-5; no firm D call. CDR1 is SGDLS, CDR2 YYNGEE, per germline. Trimming removed 0 bases at V and 0 bases at J, with 9 bases between. This CDR3 is 15 amino acids long. For the CDR3, the DNA is TGTGCCAGCAGCGTAGGGGTCTCGGACCAAGAGACCCAGTACTTC. This translates into CASSVGVSDQETQYF.

V gene TRBV19 combines with J gene TRBJ1-5; D possibly corresponds to TRBD1 (6 bases). This CDR3 spans 15 amino acids. V lost 7 bases to trimming and J lost 6 bases, with 19 bases between them. The germline V gene has CDR1 LNHDA and CDR2 SQIVND (reference sequence). The CDR3 nucleotides are TGTGCCAGTACTTCTTCCCAGGGGTATATTCAGCCCCAGCATTTT. It encodes CASTSSQGYIQPQHF.

The V gene is TRBV15, the J gene TRBJ1-1; TRBD1 might be the D (5 bases). Germline CDR1 is LNHNV and CDR2 is YYDKDF (reference sequence). V was shortened by 0 bases and J by 4 bases, with 9 bases between the two germline ends. The CDR3 spans 14 residues. CDR3 region: CATSRDRVTTEAFF. The CDR3 bases are TGTGCCACCAGCAGAGACAGGGTGACCACTGAAGCTTTCTTT.

The chain couples TRBV5-6 to TRBJ1-3; 8 nucleotides line up with TRBD1. Trimming cost V 4 bases and J 0 bases; bases outside gene matches: 3. Per germline, CDR1 SGHDT and CDR2 YYEEEE. This CDR3 spans 15 amino acids. In nucleotides, the CDR3 is TGTGCCAGCAGCGCCACAGGGGGCTCTGGAAACACCATATATTTT. This translates into CASSATGGSGNTIYF.

The rearrangement uses TRBV11-2 and TRBJ1-5, with D possibly TRBD1 on 5 matching bases. Germline V gene sequence: CDR1 SGHAT, CDR2 FQNNGV. CDR3 length: 18 residues. Trimming left V 0 bases short and J 3 bases short, with 18 bases between. CDR3 in amino acids: CASSLDHTGPGINQPQHF. The DNA of the CDR3 is TGTGCCAGCAGCTTAGATCATACGGGGCCTGGGATCAATCAGCCCCAGCATTTT.

The chain employs TRBV29-1 and TRBJ1-1; no clear D. Germline V gene data show CDR1 as SQVTM and CDR2 as ANQGSEA. The CDR3 runs to 12 residues. The ends were cut back, 5 bases at V and 10 bases at J, with 17 bases in the middle. The CDR3 loop is CSVPVEGFVAFF. CDR3 bases: TGCAGCGTTCCCGTGGAGGGATTCGTAGCTTTCTTT.

The chain recombines TRBV6-5 with TRBJ2-7, with TRBD2 as a possible D gene (6 bases). With 4 bases removed from V and 2 bases from J, the gap between germline ends came to 9 bases. CDR1 is MNHEY and CDR2 is SVGAGI in the germline V gene. The CDR3 spans 13 residues. This chain's CDR3 is CASSLGLTYEQYF. The DNA of the CDR3 is TGTGCCAGCAGTTTGGGACTCACCTACGAGCAGTACTTC.